The entry below gives a single T cell receptor (beta chain) sequence along with its context. These data originate in a study of blood T cell repertoires in COVID-19. Looking at the study overall: Both acute and convalescent COVID-19 samples were obtained from the United States, Italy and Spain. From T cells, B-cell-depleted T cells, or PBMCs came the material, which was cDNA or gDNA.

Clones were read by immunoSEQ multiplex PCR, and TCRdb kept only the in-frame ones, dropping some. The sample comprises about 190,000 clones, around 86% of which are singletons, and approximately 6.7% rests with the top ten. The CDR3 runs 15 residues. From germline, CDR1 is SNHLY and CDR2 FYNNEI. The junction had 6 bases not matched to a gene; V was cut back by 7 bases and J by 5 bases. Sequenced input: peripheral blood. This TCR was sampled from a man aged 40-49 years with acute or convalescent COVID-19. This chain uses TRBV2 with TRBJ2-2; 11 bases align to TRBD2. The CDR3 reads CASNPTSGGTGELFF. The DNA for the CDR3 is TGTGCCAGCAACCCAACTAGCGGGGGAACCGGGGAGCTGTTTTTT.